This entry lists 26 T cell receptor beta chains sequenced from one sample in a study of low-dose radiotherapy and immunotherapy resistance in tumors. Alpha and beta chains were covered, as first-strand cDNA relied on TRAV- and TRBV-specific primers. The PCR that amplified TCRs ran for 20 cycles, relying on a constant-region primer and a V-primer adapter. TCRdb reprocessed the reads via MiXCR and lists one record per CDR3 protein. The sample consists of tens of thousands of distinct CDR3 sequences, more than 20% of them appearing once. As to time point: after trial treatment. Treatment: LDRT plus nivolumab, ipilimumab, low-dose cyclophosphamide and aspirin (RACIN trial). The source was PBMCs, collected after low-dose radiotherapy plus immunotherapy. These receptors came from a female donor with ovarian cancer.

In the case of this clonotype: This may be a read error, as it is one base from a much larger clone. This chain uses TRBV3-1 with TRBJ1-1; D uncertain. Germline loops: CDR1 LGHDT, CDR2 YNNKEL (reference sequence). The CDR3 totals 14 residues. DNA of the CDR3: TGTTCCAGCAGCCAAGATTGGGTGAACACTGAAGCTTTCTTT. Its translation: CSSSQDWVNTEAFF.

This clonotype has a count of ten or more. The V and J genes are TRBV29-1 and TRBJ2-1; D not certain. Trimming left V 5 bases short and J 10 bases short, with 15 bases between. Germline CDR1 and CDR2: SQVTM and ANQGSEA. This CDR3 spans 12 amino acids. The CDR3 reads CSVLPGSVEQFF. The CDR3 bases are TGCAGCGTTCTACCCGGGTCGGTAGAGCAGTTCTTC.

This clonotype was found many times. The chain joins TRBV7-8 to TRBJ2-3, with 8 bases that match TRBD2. Trimming removed 5 bases from V and 2 bases from J; junction bases left unmatched: 9. CDR3 size: 16 residues. CDR1 is SGHVS and CDR2 is FQNEAQ in the germline V gene. CDR3 DNA sequence: TGTGCCAGCAGCGCCCTGCTAGCGGGTAACACAGATACGCAGTATTTT. Its translation is CASSALLAGNTDTQYF.

This clonotype came up many times. V usage is TRBV11-2 and J usage is TRBJ2-1, with 9 bases that match TRBD2. The CDR3 is 20 amino acids. Germline V gives CDR1 SGHAT, CDR2 FQNNGV. Germline trimming cut 1 base from V and 1 base from J; bases unmatched to any gene: 14. The DNA for the CDR3 is TGTGCCAGCAGCTTAGCGCGGGGGGGATTAACCGGGAAATCCTACAATGAGCAGTTCTTC. Amino acid sequence: CASSLARGGLTGKSYNEQFF.

This clonotype was seen at least ten times. The chain joins TRBV2 to TRBJ2-2; D gene unclear. CDR1 is SNHLY and CDR2 is FYNNEI in the germline V gene. Trimming took 6 bases from V and 5 from J, leaving 13 bases between them. The CDR3 totals 14 residues. CDR3 DNA: TGTGCCAGCAGGACCGGGCGGCGGACCGGGGAGCTGTTTTTT. Its protein is CASRTGRRTGELFF.

This clonotype appeared many times. The chain employs TRBV2 and TRBJ2-7; 8 nucleotides agree with TRBD2. V lost 0 bases, J lost 7 bases, and 8 bases stayed unmatched. The CDR3 sequence is 15 residues long. CDR1 is SNHLY, CDR2 FYNNEI, per germline. The CDR3 region is CASSEAPAGVREQYF. CDR3 DNA sequence: TGTGCCAGCAGTGAAGCCCCAGCGGGGGTCCGGGAGCAGTACTTC. Using reference TRBV2 and TRBJ2-7 for the parts outside the CDR3, the full variable domain is EPEVTQTPSHQVTQMGQEVILRCVPISNHLYFYWYRQILGQKVEFLVSFYNNEISEKSEIFDDQFSVERPDGSNFTLKIRSTKLEDSAMYFCASSEAPAGVREQYFGPGTRLTVT.

This clonotype was seen ten or more times. The chain combines TRBV11-2 with TRBJ2-1; tentatively, D is TRBD2 (6 bases). This CDR3 contains 17 residues. The ends were cut back, 5 bases at V and 7 bases at J, with 24 bases in the middle. Germline CDR1 and CDR2: SGHAT and FQNNGV. CDR3 amino acids: CASSRIAGTSARNEQFF. CDR3 coding DNA: TGTGCCAGCAGCCGCATCGCTGGGACTTCTGCTAGGAATGAGCAGTTCTTC. Together with reference TRBV11-2 and TRBJ2-1, the CDR3 gives the full variable domain: EAGVAQSPRYKIIEKRQSVAFWCNPISGHATLYWYQQILGQGPKLLIQFQNNGVVDDSQLPKDRFSAERLKGVDSTLKIQPAKLEDSAVYLCASSRIAGTSARNEQFFGPGTRLTVL.

This clonotype showed up many times. The CDR3, as DNA: TGTGCCACCAGTGATTTCGGGGGGCCCGAGCAGTACTTC. Its translation: CATSDFGGPEQYF. The gene calls are TRBV24-1 and TRBJ2-7, with D possibly matching TRBD2 (7 bases). The ends were cut back, 1 base at V and 6 bases at J, with 9 bases in the middle. Germline assignment: CDR1 KGHDR and CDR2 SFDVKD. This CDR3 has 13 residues.

This clonotype came up many times. CDR3 DNA: TGCGCCAGCAGCTCGTCTAGCGGGGGGCGGAGCTCCTACAATGAGCAGTTCTTC. It codes for CASSSSSGGRSSYNEQFF. J is TRBJ2-1 and V is TRBV5-1, with 11 bases lining up with TRBD2. Trimming removed 3 bases from V and 0 bases from J; junction bases left unmatched: 8. The germline V gene has CDR1 SGHRS and CDR2 YFSETQ. This CDR3 region has 18 residues. Complete variable domain (other parts from reference TRBV5-1 and TRBJ2-1): KAGVTQTPRYLIKTRGQQVTLSCSPISGHRSVSWYQQTPGQGLQFLFEYFSETQRNKGNFPGRFSGRQFSNSRSEMNVSTLELGDSALYLCASSSSSGGRSSYNEQFFGPGTRLTVL.

The chain couples TRBV30 to TRBJ2-5, with 9 bases that match TRBD2. The ends lost 1 base at V and 0 bases at J; junction bases unmatched: 3. Germline CDR1 GTSNPN, CDR2 SVGIG (reference sequence). The CDR3 runs to 15 residues. The CDR3: CAWSATSGNQETQYF. The CDR3 bases are TGTGCCTGGAGTGCGACTAGCGGAAACCAAGAGACCCAGTACTTC.

This clonotype was detected many times. This chain uses TRBV20-1 with TRBJ1-2; tentatively, D is TRBD1 (6 bases). Per the germline V gene, CDR1 is DFQATT and CDR2 is SNEGSKA (reference sequence). V shed 7 bases and J shed 7 bases, with 16 bases lying between them. CDR3 length equals 12 residues. DNA of the CDR3: TGCAGTGGTGGGGGGGCGACGCCTGGCTACACCTTC. It encodes CSGGGATPGYTF.

This clonotype was observed many times. The chain joins TRBV9 to TRBJ2-2, with 8 positions matching TRBD2. V lost 1 base and J lost 7; bases outside the gene matches: 15. Germline assignment: CDR1 SGDLS and CDR2 YYNGEE. The CDR3 runs 18 residues. CDR3 sequence (DNA): TGTGCCAGCAGCGTAAAGTCGATTGGGGAGCGGGGGCTCGGGGAGCTGTTTTTT. Protein product: CASSVKSIGERGLGELFF. The variable domain in full, completed from reference TRBV9 and TRBJ2-2, reads DSGVTQTPKHLITATGQRVTLRCSPRSGDLSVYWYQQSLDQGLQFLIQYYNGEERAKGNILERFSAQQFPDLHSELNLSSLELGDSALYFCASSVKSIGERGLGELFFGEGSRLTVL.

This clonotype was seen a few times. The chain carries TRBV7-9 and TRBJ1-6; D remains ambiguous. This CDR3 comprises 15 residues. Germline loops: CDR1 SEHNR, CDR2 FQNEAQ (reference sequence). With 0 bases removed from V and 6 bases from J, the gap between germline ends came to 9 bases. CDR3 nucleotides: TGTGCCAGCAGCTTAGCGGACCAGATTAATTCACCCCTCCACTTT. It codes for CASSLADQINSPLHF.

This clonotype was counted ten times or more. The rearrangement links TRBV6-5 to TRBJ2-7, with D unresolved. The V end was cut by 1 base, the J end by 3 bases, with 16 bases between. This CDR3 comprises 16 residues. Germline V gene sequence: CDR1 MNHEY, CDR2 SVGAGI. The CDR3 region is CASSYWRWGGVYEQYF. In nucleotides, the CDR3 is TGTGCCAGCAGTTACTGGCGGTGGGGTGGTGTCTACGAGCAGTACTTC.

V usage is TRBV2 and J usage is TRBJ1-2; D remains unclear. The CDR3 consists of 13 residues. V dropped 0 bases and J dropped 8 bases, with 10 bases sitting between them. Germline loops: CDR1 SNHLY, CDR2 FYNNEI. CDR3 protein: CASSEARGRGYTF. In DNA form, the CDR3 reads TGTGCCAGCAGTGAAGCGCGGGGTCGGGGCTACACCTTC.

This clonotype was found once. The rearrangement uses TRBV28 and TRBJ2-1; D remains ambiguous. The CDR3 covers 12 residues. The V end was cut by 8 bases, the J end by 8 bases, with 13 bases between. Germline CDR1 and CDR2: MDHEN and SYDVKM. CDR3 residues: CASRPSGYEQFF. The CDR3 nucleotides are TGTGCCAGCCGCCCCTCTGGCTATGAGCAGTTCTTC.

Ten or more counts support this clonotype. For the CDR3, the DNA is TGTGCCAGTACTCCTGACAGGTTGTCCTATAATTCACCCCTCCACTTT. This encodes CASTPDRLSYNSPLHF. The J gene is TRBJ1-6, the V gene TRBV19, with a weak D call TRBD1 (6 bases). This CDR3 has 16 residues. Germline V gene data show CDR1 as LNHDA and CDR2 as SQIVND (reference sequence). V gave up 7 bases and J gave up 1 base, with 14 bases separating them.

This clonotype came up a few times. V gene TRBV9 combines with J gene TRBJ2-1, with D maybe TRBD1 (5 bases). The CDR3 has 17 residues. Germline V gene lookup returns CDR1 SGDLS and CDR2 YYNGEE. Deletions cut 4 bases from V and 3 bases from J, with 20 bases between. The DNA of the CDR3 is TGTGCCAGCAGCCACCCCCTGCAGGGTGGGGACTACAATGAGCAGTTCTTC. Encoded protein: CASSHPLQGGDYNEQFF.

A remark on this clonotype: A read error likely explains this, since a far larger clone differs by one base. CDR3 nucleotide sequence: TGTGCCAGCCTCCGGGACAACCAAGAGACCCAGTTCTTC. As protein: CASLRDNQETQFF. This chain connects TRBV18 to TRBJ2-1; D may be TRBD1 (6 bases). Trimming left V 8 bases short and J 13 bases short, with 21 bases between. The CDR3 has 13 amino acids. Germline V gives CDR1 KGHSH, CDR2 LQKENI.

The table lists this clonotype with many counts. The rearrangement uses TRBV20-1 and TRBJ2-5; D may be TRBD2 (6 bases). The CDR3 consists of 18 residues. Trimming removed 5 bases at V and 1 base at J, with 26 bases between. Germline V gene sequence: CDR1 DFQATT, CDR2 SNEGSKA (reference sequence). Written as DNA, the CDR3 is TGCAGTGCTGGAACACACATTCTGGCGGGCGGGACCCAAGAGACCCAGTACTTC. Amino acids: CSAGTHILAGGTQETQYF.

This clonotype was counted ten times or more. The chain uses TRBV7-2 and TRBJ2-1; TRBD2 matches at 7 bases. This CDR3 spans 14 amino acids. V was pared by 7 bases and J by 2 bases, with 5 bases of the junction left unmatched. CDR1 is SGHTA, CDR2 FQGNSA, per germline. CDR3 loop: CASTSSGTYNEQFF. DNA for the CDR3: TGTGCCAGCACTTCTAGCGGAACCTACAATGAGCAGTTCTTC.

This clonotype was seen repeatedly, ten times or more. The chain carries TRBV19 and TRBJ2-3; D unclear. V was pared by 4 bases and J by 0 bases, with 8 bases between. The germline gives CDR1 LNHDA, CDR2 SQIVND (reference sequence). This CDR3 contains 14 residues. This CDR3 is CASSNLTSTDTQYF. The CDR3 coding sequence is TGTGCCAGTAGTAACCTTACTAGCACAGATACGCAGTATTTT.

Ten or more counts support this clonotype. The rearrangement uses TRBV30 and TRBJ2-1; TRBD2 aligns across 7 bases. CDR1 is GTSNPN and CDR2 is SVGIG in the germline V gene (reference sequence). The CDR3 is 13 amino acids. V lost 0 bases, J lost 6 bases, and 2 bases stayed unmatched. The CDR3 here is CAWSVGGGNEQFF. The CDR3 bases are TGTGCCTGGAGTGTCGGCGGGGGCAATGAGCAGTTCTTC.

The sample holds many counts of this clonotype. The CDR3 is CASSLGLGEAGYTF. The DNA of the CDR3 is TGTGCCAGCAGTTTAGGTTTGGGGGAGGCTGGCTACACCTTC. The V and J genes are TRBV28 and TRBJ1-2, with TRBD1 as a possible D gene (5 bases). Germline CDR1 reads MDHEN; CDR2 reads SYDVKM. The CDR3 length is 14 residues. V lost 2 bases to trimming and J lost 7 bases, with 14 bases between them.

Points on this clonotype: At one boundary the junction diverges from the germline segment, which might be a read error. This chain joins TRBV27 and TRBJ2-3; TRBD2 aligns across 9 bases. Germline V gives CDR1 MNHEY, CDR2 SMNVEV (reference sequence). This CDR3 spans 15 amino acids. CDR3 amino acids: CATSGTSGWTDTQYF. The DNA for the CDR3 is TGTGCCACCAGTGGAACTAGCGGGTGGACAGATACGCAGTATTTT.

This clonotype was counted ten times or more. The gene calls are TRBV18 and TRBJ1-1; TRBD1 matches at 9 bases. CDR1 and CDR2 (germline): KGHSH, LQKENI. This CDR3 is 16 amino acids long. J lost 2 bases, V lost 3 bases, and 7 bases had no gene match. CDR3 loop: CASSPSGQGINTEAFF. The CDR3 DNA follows: TGTGCCAGCTCACCGTCCGGACAGGGGATCAACACTGAAGCTTTCTTT.